Listed below are T cell receptor beta chains from one sample, sequenced in a study of T cell responses to AZD1222 COVID-19 vaccine. Assay used: immunoSEQ multiplex PCR; TCRdb lists only in-frame clones, some missing. Of tens of thousands of clones in the sample, 87% were seen once. Material: peripheral blood, obtained on day 0 of AZD1222 vaccination. These receptors came from an adult in good health. Both conserved end residues are part of each CDR3. A D gene is named only where the DNA matches it firmly. Clone size is given for some rows only: seen once, a few or many times, or a class if the clone is expanded.

NA,NA,TRBV29-1,TRBJ2-2,CSVRLSANTGELFF,TGCAGCGTCCGACTCTCCGCGAACACCGGGGAGCTGTTTTTT
NA,NA,TRBV27,TRBJ2-5,CASSLRESEQETQYF,TGTGCCAGCAGTTTAAGGGAGTCCGAACAAGAGACCCAGTACTTC
NA,TRBD1,TRBV9,TRBJ1-4,CASSRFGQGANIGMFGKLFF,TGTGCCAGCAGCAGATTCGGACAGGGGGCGAATATAGGGATGTTCGGAAAACTGTTTTTT
NA,TRBD1,TRBV6-1,TRBJ1-5,CASSEAGTGGNQPQHF,TGTGCCAGCAGTGAAGCCGGGACAGGGGGCAACCAGCCCCAGCATTTT
NA,NA,TRBV2,TRBJ1-1,CASSADLRNTEAFF,TGTGCCAGCAGTGCCGACTTAAGGAACACTGAAGCTTTCTTT
NA,NA,TRBV7-9,TRBJ1-2,CASSLGGQRYGYTF,TGTGCCAGCAGCTTAGGGGGCCAGAGGTATGGCTACACCTTC
NA,NA,TRBV27,TRBJ2-7,CASSLSGGGSYEQYF,TGTGCCAGCAGTTTATCGGGGGGTGGCTCCTACGAGCAGTACTTC
NA,TRBD1,TRBV19,TRBJ2-1,CASTLGRDRVSEQFF,TGTGCCAGTACCCTAGGCCGGGACAGGGTTAGTGAGCAGTTCTTC
NA,NA,TRBV6-5,TRBJ1-2,CASSYDGRGNYGYTF,TGTGCCAGCAGTTACGACGGCAGGGGAAACTATGGCTACACCTTC
NA,NA,TRBV2,TRBJ1-5,CASSEARGGRNQPQHF,TGTGCCAGCAGTGAAGCGCGCGGGGGCCGCAATCAGCCCCAGCATTTT
NA,TRBD1,TRBV18,TRBJ1-2,CASSPQSGTGSRYGYTF,TGTGCCAGCTCACCTCAATCCGGGACAGGGTCCCGCTATGGCTACACCTTC
once,NA,TRBV30,TRBJ1-1,CAWTPGTLNTEAFF,TGTGCCTGGACTCCCGGGACCCTGAACACTGAAGCTTTCTTT
NA,NA,TRBV19,TRBJ1-4,CASSIEPRRNEKLFF,TGTGCCAGTAGTATCGAGCCTAGAAGGAATGAAAAACTGTTTTTT
NA,NA,TRBV25-1,TRBJ2-3,CASSVTDTQYF,TGTGCCAGCAGCGTAACAGATACGCAGTATTTT
NA,NA,TRBV6-5,TRBJ1-2,CASRQDGDYGYTF,TGTGCCAGCAGACAGGACGGGGACTATGGCTACACCTTC